The present entry profiles one TCR beta chain with its context. The data were produced by immunoSEQ multiplex PCR, yet TCRdb's version contains in-frame clones alone and is incomplete. The data hold about 150,000 clones, with about nine tenths observed a single time. The data stem from a study of blood T cell repertoires in COVID-19. The length of the CDR3 is 15 residues. The V gene's germline CDR1 is SGHKS and CDR2 YYEKEE (reference sequence). V lost 4 bases to trimming and J lost 0 bases; unmatched junction nucleotides: 7. Sequencing was performed on PBMCs or T cells enriched from blood (not recorded which). V gene TRBV5-5 combines with J gene TRBJ2-7; 7 bases fit TRBD1. This TCR derives from a woman aged 40 to 50 who had been exposed to COVID-19. CDR3 coding DNA: TGTGCCAGCAGCCCATCAGGGGACAGCTCCTACGAGCAGTACTTC. Residues: CASSPSGDSSYEQYF.